Listed here are 20 T cell receptor beta chains from one sample, sequenced in a study of OX40 agonist ivuxolimab in advanced cancers. This table comes from immunoSEQ multiplex PCR, and its TCRdb copy is limited to in-frame clones, with some not included. The table lists 65,000 to 80,000 clones, around 90% of them singletons. The starting material was CD4+ or CD8+ T cells sorted from blood, obtained in a trial of the OX40 agonist ivuxolimab. These receptors were taken from an adult with an advanced solid tumor such as melanoma, head and neck, liver or kidney cancer.

This rearrangement joins TRBV6-1 to TRBJ2-7; D is undetermined. Trimming stripped 5 bases from V and 0 bases from J, with 8 bases between. Germline CDR1 is MNHNS and CDR2 is SASEGT. This CDR3 spans 13 amino acids. This CDR3 reads CASSPHSSYEQYF. CDR3 bases: TGTGCCAGCAGTCCCCACAGCTCCTACGAGCAGTACTTC.

The V gene is TRBV5-1, the J gene TRBJ2-2, with a weak D call TRBD1 (6 bases). CDR1 SGHRS and CDR2 YFSETQ come from the germline V gene. Trimming removed 3 bases from V and 0 bases from J, with 18 bases in between. The CDR3 is 18 residues long. The CDR3 protein is CASSWRTANNPNTGELFF. CDR3 nucleotide sequence: TGCGCCAGCAGCTGGCGGACAGCGAATAACCCGAACACCGGGGAGCTGTTTTTT.

The chain couples TRBV6-5 to TRBJ2-1, with 7 bases identical to TRBD2. Germline V gene lookup returns CDR1 MNHEY and CDR2 SVGAGI. The CDR3 is 15 amino acids. V shed 5 bases and J 4 bases; nucleotides not matched to a gene: 8. CDR3 sequence (DNA): TGTGCCAGCAGTACTACAGCGGGGTCTTACAATGAGCAGTTCTTC. Translation gives CASSTTAGSYNEQFF.

CDR3 nucleotides: TGTGCCAGCAGTTACTCGATTGGCGAGCAGTACTTC. Its translation: CASSYSIGEQYF. J is TRBJ2-7 and V is TRBV6-6, with D unclear. CDR1 and CDR2 from the germline V gene are MNHNY and SVGAGI (reference sequence). CDR3 length: 12 residues. V lost 0 bases and J lost 6, with 6 bases in between.

DNA for the CDR3: TGTGCCATCAGTGAACTAGCGGGAGCCGGGGAGCTGTTTTTT. It encodes CAISELAGAGELFF. The chain joins TRBV10-3 to TRBJ2-2, with 11 bases aligning to TRBD2. This CDR3 comprises 14 residues. Per germline, CDR1 ENHRY and CDR2 SYGVKD. The junction had 0 bases not matched to a gene; V was cut back by 3 bases and J by 6 bases.

This chain connects TRBV7-6 to TRBJ2-1; 8 nucleotides align to TRBD1. CDR1 is SGHVS, CDR2 FNYEAQ, per germline. The CDR3 is 12 amino acids. V dropped 5 bases and J dropped 10; count of bases not matched to a gene: 4. As DNA, the CDR3 is TGTGCCAGCAGCCCGGGGACAGGCGAGCAGTTCTTC. It is translated as CASSPGTGEQFF.

V usage is TRBV6-5 and J usage is TRBJ1-2; D is unresolved. Germline V gives CDR1 MNHEY, CDR2 SVGAGI. Deletions cut 2 bases from V and 6 bases from J, with 16 bases between. This CDR3 is 15 amino acids long. The CDR3 DNA is TGTGCCAGCAGTTACGCGGGGTCTCCATATAATGGCTACACCTTC. Translating it yields CASSYAGSPYNGYTF.

The J gene is TRBJ2-2, the V gene TRBV15, with TRBD2 matching over 12 bases. V was pared by 2 bases and J by 4 bases, with 2 bases of the junction left unmatched. This CDR3 spans 16 amino acids. The germline CDR1 and CDR2 sequences are LNHNV and YYDKDF (reference sequence). The CDR3 here is CATSRTSGRSTGELFF. The CDR3, as DNA: TGTGCCACCAGCAGAACTAGCGGGAGGAGCACCGGGGAGCTGTTTTTT.

This chain uses TRBV5-6 with TRBJ1-3; a weak D match, TRBD1 (6 bases). The germline V and J ends were trimmed by 4 bases and 4 bases, with 15 bases remaining between them. CDR3 length equals 15 residues. Per germline, CDR1 SGHDT and CDR2 YYEEEE. The CDR3 nucleotides are TGTGCCAGCAGCCCTCGGACAGTGTCCGGAAACACCATATATTTT. Translating it yields CASSPRTVSGNTIYF.

This sequence joins TRBV5-6 and TRBJ1-3; D remains ambiguous. Germline V gene sequence: CDR1 SGHDT, CDR2 YYEEEE. V dropped 2 bases and J dropped 0 bases, with 0 bases sitting between them. The CDR3 is made up of 12 amino acids. The CDR3 coding sequence is TGTGCCAGCAGCTTCTCTGGAAACACCATATATTTT. This gives the protein CASSFSGNTIYF.

The V gene is TRBV11-2, the J gene TRBJ1-1; D is undetermined. V was trimmed by 2 bases and J by 1 base, leaving 5 bases between them. This CDR3 is 13 amino acids long. Looked up from germline, CDR1 is SGHAT and CDR2 is FQNNGV. The CDR3 DNA follows: TGTGCCAGCAGCTTATCCCAGAACACTGAAGCTTTCTTT. It yields the protein CASSLSQNTEAFF.

This sequence joins TRBV29-1 and TRBJ1-1; no clear D. The V end was cut by 4 bases, the J end by 1 base, with 13 bases between. CDR3 length equals 14 residues. The germline CDR1 and CDR2 sequences are SQVTM and ANQGSEA. This CDR3 reads CSVGHSAGNTEAFF. CDR3 sequence (DNA): TGCAGCGTTGGCCACTCGGCAGGGAACACTGAAGCTTTCTTT. Complete variable domain (other parts from reference TRBV29-1 and TRBJ1-1): SAVISQKPSRDICQRGTSLTIQCQVDSQVTMMFWYRQQPGQSLTLIATANQGSEATYESGFVIDKFPISRPNLTFSTLTVSNMSPEDSSIYLCSVGHSAGNTEAFFGQGTRLTVV.

The CDR3: CASSQERGPYGYTF. DNA for the CDR3: TGTGCCAGCAGCCAAGAAAGGGGGCCCTATGGCTACACCTTC. The chain has TRBV14 and TRBJ1-2; 7 bases match TRBD1. Germline V gene lookup returns CDR1 SGHDN and CDR2 FVKESK. CDR3 length: 14 amino acids. The trim removed 0 bases at V and 4 bases at J, leaving 2 bases unmatched.

The chain joins TRBV30 to TRBJ1-4, with 7 bases fitting TRBD1. The germline CDR1 and CDR2 sequences are GTSNPN and SVGIG (reference sequence). The CDR3 is made up of 15 amino acids. V lost 1 base and J lost 4; bases outside the gene matches: 6. In DNA form, the CDR3 reads TGTGCCTGGAGTGGATCCAGGGGGTTTAATGAAAAACTGTTTTTT. Its protein is CAWSGSRGFNEKLFF.

The chain recombines TRBV6-1 with TRBJ2-7; 10 bases align to TRBD1. Germline lookup yields CDR1 MNHNS and CDR2 SASEGT. The trim removed 7 bases at V and 3 bases at J, leaving 6 bases unmatched. The CDR3 contains 14 residues. CDR3 sequence (DNA): TGTGCCAGCACCATCGGGGACAGGGGCTACGAGCAGTACTTC. It encodes CASTIGDRGYEQYF.

V is TRBV18 and J is TRBJ1-6, with a tentative D call TRBD1 (6 bases). The CDR3 runs 14 residues. V lost 1 base, J lost 15 bases, and 16 bases lay in between. Germline values: CDR1 KGHSH, CDR2 LQKENI. CDR3 protein: CASSPRVGAERLHF. The CDR3 DNA reads as TGTGCCAGCTCACCACGCGTGGGGGCTGAACGCCTCCACTTT.

V usage is TRBV29-1 and J usage is TRBJ1-2, with 10 bases matching TRBD1. CDR1 SQVTM and CDR2 ANQGSEA come from the germline V gene. This CDR3 contains 13 residues. V gave up 7 bases and J gave up 7 bases; unmatched junction bases: 9. The CDR3 region has the DNA TGCAGCGCGCGGACAGGGGGAGAGGGTGGCTACACCTTC. Encoded protein: CSARTGGEGGYTF.

In its sample, this clone was seen once. The rearrangement uses TRBV5-6 and TRBJ2-5; the D is unclear. V lost 1 base and J 5 bases, leaving 6 bases between the germline ends. Germline V lookup: CDR1 SGHDT, CDR2 YYEEEE. The CDR3 runs 12 residues. The CDR3 nucleotides are TGTGCCAGCAGCTTGAACGCGGAGACCCAGTACTTC. Protein product: CASSLNAETQYF.

The J gene is TRBJ2-1, the V gene TRBV2; D is possibly TRBD1 (5 bases). This CDR3 has 13 residues. Germline CDR1 and CDR2: SNHLY and FYNNEI. Trimming cost V 8 bases and J 8 bases, with 16 bases left between them. The CDR3 DNA reads as TGTGCCAGCTATGGGGCCTTCACAGATGAGCAGTTCTTC. Amino acids: CASYGAFTDEQFF. Supplemented by reference TRBV2 and TRBJ2-1, the full variable domain reads EPEVTQTPSHQVTQMGQEVILRCVPISNHLYFYWYRQILGQKVEFLVSFYNNEISEKSEIFDDQFSVERPDGSNFTLKIRSTKLEDSAMYFCASYGAFTDEQFFGPGTRLTVL.

In its sample, this clone was seen once. The genes are TRBV29-1 and TRBJ2-1; 8 bases are a match to TRBD2. The CDR3 totals 13 residues. Germline trimming cut 7 bases from V and 4 bases from J; bases unmatched to any gene: 6. The germline V gene encodes CDR1 SQVTM and CDR2 ANQGSEA. CDR3 DNA: TGCAGCGGCAGCGGGAGAGTTTACAATGAGCAGTTCTTC. Translating it yields CSGSGRVYNEQFF.